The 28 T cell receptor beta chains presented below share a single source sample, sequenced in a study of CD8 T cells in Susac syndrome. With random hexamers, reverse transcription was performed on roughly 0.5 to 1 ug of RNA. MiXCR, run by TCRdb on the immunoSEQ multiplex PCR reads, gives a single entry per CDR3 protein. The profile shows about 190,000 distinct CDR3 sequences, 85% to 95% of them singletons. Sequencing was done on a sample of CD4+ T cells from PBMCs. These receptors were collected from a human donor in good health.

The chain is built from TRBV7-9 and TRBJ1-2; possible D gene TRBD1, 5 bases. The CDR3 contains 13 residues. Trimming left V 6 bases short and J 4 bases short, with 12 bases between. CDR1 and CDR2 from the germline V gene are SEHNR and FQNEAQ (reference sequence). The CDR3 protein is CASSREGLYGYTF. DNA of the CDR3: TGTGCCAGCAGTCGGGAGGGGCTCTATGGCTACACCTTC.

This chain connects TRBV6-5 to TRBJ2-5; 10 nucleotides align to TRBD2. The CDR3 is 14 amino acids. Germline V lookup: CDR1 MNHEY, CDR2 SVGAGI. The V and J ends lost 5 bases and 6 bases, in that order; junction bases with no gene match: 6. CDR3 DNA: TGTGCCAGCAGTCCTAGCGGGAGAGGGCAGACCCAGTACTTC. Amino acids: CASSPSGRGQTQYF.

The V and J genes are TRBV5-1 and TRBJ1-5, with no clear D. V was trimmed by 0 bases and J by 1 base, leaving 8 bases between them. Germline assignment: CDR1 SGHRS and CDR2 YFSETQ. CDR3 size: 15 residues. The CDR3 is CASSLDGVSNQPQHF. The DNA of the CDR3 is TGCGCCAGCAGCTTGGATGGGGTAAGCAATCAGCCCCAGCATTTT. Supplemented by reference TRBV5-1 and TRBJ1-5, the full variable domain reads KAGVTQTPRYLIKTRGQQVTLSCSPISGHRSVSWYQQTPGQGLQFLFEYFSETQRNKGNFPGRFSGRQFSNSRSEMNVSTLELGDSALYLCASSLDGVSNQPQHFGDGTRLSIL.

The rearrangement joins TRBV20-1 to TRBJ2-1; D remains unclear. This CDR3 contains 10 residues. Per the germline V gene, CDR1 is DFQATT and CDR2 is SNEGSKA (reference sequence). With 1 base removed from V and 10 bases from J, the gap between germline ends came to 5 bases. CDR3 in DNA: TGCAGTGCTAGAGGAGGCGAGCAGTTCTTC. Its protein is CSARGGEQFF.

In nucleotides, the CDR3 is TGTGCCAGCACGATCGGGGGCTCTGGAAACACCATATATTTT. Translated, it gives CASTIGGSGNTIYF. The chain joins TRBV3-1 to TRBJ1-3, with D perhaps TRBD1 (5 bases). This CDR3 has 14 amino acids. From germline, CDR1 is LGHDT and CDR2 YNNKEL (reference sequence). V shed 7 bases and J shed 0 bases, with 10 bases lying between them. The variable domain in full, completed from reference TRBV3-1 and TRBJ1-3, reads DTAVSQTPKYLVTQMGNDKSIKCEQNLGHDTMYWYKQDSKKFLKIMFSYNNKELIINETVPNRFSPKSPDKAHLNLHINSLELGDSAVYFCASTIGGSGNTIYFGEGSWLTVV.

CDR3 coding DNA: TGCAGTGCTCCCACCCTGGGACAGTCCTACAATGAGCAGTTCTTC. It yields the protein CSAPTLGQSYNEQFF. The chain carries TRBV20-1 and TRBJ2-1; TRBD1 agrees at 7 bases. J gave up 1 base and V 5 bases, and 8 bases lay outside the gene matches. The CDR3 is 15 residues long. Germline lookup yields CDR1 DFQATT and CDR2 SNEGSKA (reference sequence).

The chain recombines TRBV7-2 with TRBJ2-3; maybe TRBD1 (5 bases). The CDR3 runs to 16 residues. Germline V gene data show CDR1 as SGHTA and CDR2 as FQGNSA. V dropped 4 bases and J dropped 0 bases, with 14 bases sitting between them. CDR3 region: CASSSFGQASTDTQYF. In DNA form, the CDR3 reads TGTGCCAGCAGCTCATTCGGACAAGCTAGCACAGATACGCAGTATTTT.

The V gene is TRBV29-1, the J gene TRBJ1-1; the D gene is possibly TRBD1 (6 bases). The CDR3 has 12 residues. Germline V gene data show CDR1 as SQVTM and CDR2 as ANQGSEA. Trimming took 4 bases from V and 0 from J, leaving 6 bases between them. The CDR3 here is CSVAGVNTEAFF. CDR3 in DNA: TGCAGCGTTGCAGGGGTGAACACTGAAGCTTTCTTT.

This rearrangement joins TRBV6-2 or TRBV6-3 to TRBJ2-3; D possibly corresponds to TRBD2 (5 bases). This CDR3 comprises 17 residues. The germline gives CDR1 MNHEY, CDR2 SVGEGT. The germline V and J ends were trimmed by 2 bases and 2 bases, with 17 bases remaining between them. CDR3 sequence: CASSYPTGIVPTDTQYF. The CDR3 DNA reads TGTGCCAGCAGTTACCCGACCGGGATAGTCCCCACAGATACGCAGTATTTT.

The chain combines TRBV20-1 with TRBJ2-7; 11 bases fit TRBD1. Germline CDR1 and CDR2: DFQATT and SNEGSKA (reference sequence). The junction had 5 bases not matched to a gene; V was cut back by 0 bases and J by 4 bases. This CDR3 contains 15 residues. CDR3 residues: CSARDEGQGVYEQYV. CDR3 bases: TGCAGTGCTAGAGATGAGGGACAGGGGGTGTACGAGCAGTACGTC.

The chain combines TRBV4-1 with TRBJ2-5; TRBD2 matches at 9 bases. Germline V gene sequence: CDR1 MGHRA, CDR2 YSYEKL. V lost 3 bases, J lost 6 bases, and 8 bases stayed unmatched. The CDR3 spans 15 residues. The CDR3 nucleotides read TGCGCCAGCAGCCAGACCGGGACTAGCATGAAGACCCAGTACTTC. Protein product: CASSQTGTSMKTQYF.

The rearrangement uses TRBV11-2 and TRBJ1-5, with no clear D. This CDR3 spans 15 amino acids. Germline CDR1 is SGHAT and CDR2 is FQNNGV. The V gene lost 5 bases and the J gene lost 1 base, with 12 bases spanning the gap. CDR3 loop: CASSLFGESNQPQHF. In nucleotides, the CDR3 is TGTGCCAGCAGCCTATTCGGGGAGAGCAATCAGCCCCAGCATTTT.

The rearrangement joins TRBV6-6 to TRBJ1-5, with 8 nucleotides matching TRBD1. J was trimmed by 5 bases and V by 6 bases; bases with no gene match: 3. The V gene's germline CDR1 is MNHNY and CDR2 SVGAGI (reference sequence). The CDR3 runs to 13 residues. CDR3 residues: CASRSQGDQPQHF. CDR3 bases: TGTGCCAGCAGGTCACAGGGGGATCAGCCCCAGCATTTT.

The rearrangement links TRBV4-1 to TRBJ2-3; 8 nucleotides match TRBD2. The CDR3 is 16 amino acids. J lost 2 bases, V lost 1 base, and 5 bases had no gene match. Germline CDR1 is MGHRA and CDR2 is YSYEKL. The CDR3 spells CASSQGVSGITDTQYF. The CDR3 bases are TGCGCCAGCAGCCAAGGGGTTAGCGGGATCACAGATACGCAGTATTTT.

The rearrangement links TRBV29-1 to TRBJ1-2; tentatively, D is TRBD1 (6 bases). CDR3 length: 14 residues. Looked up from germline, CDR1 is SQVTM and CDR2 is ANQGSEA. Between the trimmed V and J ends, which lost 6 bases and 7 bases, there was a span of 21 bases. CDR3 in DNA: TGCAGCGTGTCCCCTCCCTTTGGGGGCTCTGGCTACACCTTC. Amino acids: CSVSPPFGGSGYTF.

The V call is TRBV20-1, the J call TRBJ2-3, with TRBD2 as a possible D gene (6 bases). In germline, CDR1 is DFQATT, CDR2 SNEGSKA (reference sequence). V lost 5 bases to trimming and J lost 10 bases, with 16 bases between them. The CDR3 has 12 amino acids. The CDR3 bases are TGCAGTGCTGACTACAAGGAGGGTGCGCAGTATTTT. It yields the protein CSADYKEGAQYF.

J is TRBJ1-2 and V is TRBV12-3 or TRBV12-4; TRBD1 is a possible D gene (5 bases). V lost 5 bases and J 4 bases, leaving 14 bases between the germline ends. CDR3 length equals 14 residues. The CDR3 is CASSPGGATYGYTF. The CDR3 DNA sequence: TGTGCCAGCAGTCCGGGTGGGGCGACCTATGGCTACACCTTC.

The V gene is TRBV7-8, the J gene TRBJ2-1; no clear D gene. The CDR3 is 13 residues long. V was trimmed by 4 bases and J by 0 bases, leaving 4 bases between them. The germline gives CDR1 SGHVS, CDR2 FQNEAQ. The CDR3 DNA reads TGTGCCAGCAGCTCCGCCTCCTACAATGAGCAGTTCTTC. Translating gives CASSSASYNEQFF.

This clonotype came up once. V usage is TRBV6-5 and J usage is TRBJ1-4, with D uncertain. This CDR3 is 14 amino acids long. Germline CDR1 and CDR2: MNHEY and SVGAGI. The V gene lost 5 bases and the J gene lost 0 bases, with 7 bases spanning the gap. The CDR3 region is CASSPGPTNEKLFF. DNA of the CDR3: TGTGCCAGCAGTCCTGGCCCAACTAATGAAAAACTGTTTTTT.

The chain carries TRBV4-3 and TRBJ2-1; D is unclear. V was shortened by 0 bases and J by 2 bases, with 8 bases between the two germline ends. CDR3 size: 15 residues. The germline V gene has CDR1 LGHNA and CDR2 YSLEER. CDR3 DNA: TGCGCCAGCAGCCAAGACGACCTAGCCTACAATGAGCAGTTCTTC. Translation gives CASSQDDLAYNEQFF.

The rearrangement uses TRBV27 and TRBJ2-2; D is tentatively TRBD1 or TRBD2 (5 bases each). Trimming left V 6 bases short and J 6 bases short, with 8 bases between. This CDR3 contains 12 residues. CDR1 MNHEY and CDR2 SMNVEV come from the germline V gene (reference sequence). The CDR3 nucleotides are TGTGCCAGCAGAAGAGGGGCCGGGGAGCTGTTTTTT. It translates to CASRRGAGELFF.

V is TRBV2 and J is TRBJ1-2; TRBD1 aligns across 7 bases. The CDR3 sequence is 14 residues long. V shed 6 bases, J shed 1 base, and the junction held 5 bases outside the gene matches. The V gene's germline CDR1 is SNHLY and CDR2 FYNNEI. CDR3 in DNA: TGTGCCAGCAGGGAGACAGGGAATAACTATGGCTACACCTTC. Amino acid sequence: CASRETGNNYGYTF.

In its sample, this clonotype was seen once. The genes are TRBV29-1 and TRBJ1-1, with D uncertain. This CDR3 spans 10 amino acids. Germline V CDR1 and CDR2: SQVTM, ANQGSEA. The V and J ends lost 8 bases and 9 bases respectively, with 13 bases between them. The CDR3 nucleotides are TGCAGCCACCCCGGCCCCAAAGCTTTCTTT. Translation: CSHPGPKAFF. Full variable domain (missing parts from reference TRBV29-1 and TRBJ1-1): SAVISQKPSRDICQRGTSLTIQCQVDSQVTMMFWYRQQPGQSLTLIATANQGSEATYESGFVIDKFPISRPNLTFSTLTVSNMSPEDSSIYLCSHPGPKAFFGQGTRLTVV.

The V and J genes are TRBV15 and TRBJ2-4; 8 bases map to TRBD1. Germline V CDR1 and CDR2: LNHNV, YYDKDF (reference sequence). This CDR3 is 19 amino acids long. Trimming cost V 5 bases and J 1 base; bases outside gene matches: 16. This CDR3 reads CATSSTQGAPRMAKNIQYF. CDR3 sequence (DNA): TGTGCCACCAGCTCAACCCAGGGGGCCCCCCGTATGGCCAAAAACATTCAGTACTTC.

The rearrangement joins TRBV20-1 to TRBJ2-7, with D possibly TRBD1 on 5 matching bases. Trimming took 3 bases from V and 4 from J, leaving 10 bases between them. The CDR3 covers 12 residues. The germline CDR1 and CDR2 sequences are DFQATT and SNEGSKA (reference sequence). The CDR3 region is CSARGRAYEQYV. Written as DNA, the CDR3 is TGCAGTGCTAGGGGGCGTGCTTACGAGCAGTACGTC.

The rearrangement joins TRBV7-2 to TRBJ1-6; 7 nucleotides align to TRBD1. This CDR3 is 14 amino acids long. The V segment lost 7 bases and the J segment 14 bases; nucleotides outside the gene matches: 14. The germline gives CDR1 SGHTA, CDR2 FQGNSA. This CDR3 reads CASNGDSPRRALHF. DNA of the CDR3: TGTGCCAGCAACGGGGACAGTCCGCGCCGAGCCCTCCACTTT.

The CDR3, as DNA: TGTGCCAGCAGCGCCGACATCGTGGGAAACACCATATATTTT. Protein sequence: CASSADIVGNTIYF. This chain uses TRBV9 with TRBJ1-3; D not certain. The germline V gene has CDR1 SGDLS and CDR2 YYNGEE. CDR3 size: 14 residues. The V gene lost 3 bases and the J gene lost 4 bases, with 11 bases spanning the gap.

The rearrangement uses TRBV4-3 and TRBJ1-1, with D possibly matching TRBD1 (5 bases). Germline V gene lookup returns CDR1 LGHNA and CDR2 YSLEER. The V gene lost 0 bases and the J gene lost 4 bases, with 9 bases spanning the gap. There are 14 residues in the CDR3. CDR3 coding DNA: TGCGCCAGCAGCCAAGATACCGGGGGCACTGAAGCTTTCTTT. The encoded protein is CASSQDTGGTEAFF.